Listed below are T cell receptor beta chains from one sample, sequenced in a study of T cells in Graves' hyperthyroidism and ophthalmopathy. MiXCR, applied by TCRdb to the multiplex PCR reads, yields one record per CDR3 protein. Here the sample spans hundreds of thousands of distinct CDR3 sequences, approximately 14% being singletons. Sequencing used blood. These TCRs come from a woman aged 40 to 49 with Graves' ophthalmopathy. Each CDR3 is given with its conserved first and last residue. A D gene is named only where the DNA matches it firmly. Where a row states a size, it is once, few, many or the class of an expanded clone; other rows omit it.

J gene | clone size | CDR3 length | V gene | D gene | CDR3 DNA | CDR3 protein
TRBJ2-5 | NA | 17 | TRBV11-2 | NA | TGTGCCAGCAGCCATGCCTTCGGGAGACCCTCCCAAGAGACCCAGTACTTC | CASSHAFGRPSQETQYF
TRBJ2-3 | many | 15 | TRBV15 | NA | TGTGCCACGAGCAATACGGGGGTCCCCACAGATACGCAGTATTTT | CATSNTGVPTDTQYF
TRBJ1-1 | many | 13 | TRBV6-4 | NA | TGTGCCAGCAGCCAGGCCCTCGGCACTGAAGCTTTCTTT | CASSQALGTEAFF
TRBJ1-2 | few | 13 | TRBV6-1 | TRBD1 | TGTGCCAGCAGGACCCGGGACAGTGAGGGCTACACCTTC | CASRTRDSEGYTF
TRBJ2-7 | many | 13 | TRBV20-1 | NA | TGCAGTGCTAGAGATGGTGAAATCTACGAGCAGTACTTC | CSARDGEIYEQYF
TRBJ2-5 | many | 17 | TRBV6-2/TRBV6-3 | TRBD2 | TGTGCCAGCAGTTACGGGGGGACTAGCGGAATTCAAGAGACCCAGTACTTC | CASSYGGTSGIQETQYF
TRBJ1-1 | few | 15 | TRBV20-1 | NA | TGCAGTGCTAGAGATTTGCGGGGAGCGAACACTGAAGCTTTCTTT | CSARDLRGANTEAFF
TRBJ1-5 | many | 14 | TRBV25-1 | NA | TGTGCCAGCAGTGGGGGTGATAGCAATCAGCCCCAGCATTTT | CASSGGDSNQPQHF
TRBJ2-7 | NA | 15 | TRBV18 | TRBD2 | TGTGCCAGCTCACCGTCTGTCGCGGGAGCCTTCGAGCAGTACTTC | CASSPSVAGAFEQYF
TRBJ2-5 | many | 13 | TRBV29-1 | TRBD2 | TGCAGCGTTGAAGGACTAGCAAGAGAGACCCAGTACTTC | CSVEGLARETQYF
TRBJ1-2 | many | 15 | TRBV20-1 | TRBD1 | TGCAGTGCTAGAGTTATGGACAGGGTTAACGACGGCTACACCTTC | CSARVMDRVNDGYTF
TRBJ1-1 | many | 14 | TRBV4-1 | TRBD1 | TGCGCCAGCAGCCAAGACAGGGGGCGGACTGAAGCTTTCTTT | CASSQDRGRTEAFF
TRBJ2-2 | once | 17 | TRBV15 | NA | TGTGCCACCAGCAGAAACTACCGGGAGTCGAACACCGGGGAGCTGTTTTTT | CATSRNYRESNTGELFF
TRBJ1-3 | NA | 14 | TRBV7-9 | NA | TGTGCCAGCAGTCCGGGAGTCTCTGGAAACACCATATATTTT | CASSPGVSGNTIYF
TRBJ1-1 | many | 14 | TRBV19 | NA | TGTGCCAGTAGTAGGGGCAGTATGAACACTGAAGCTTTCTTT | CASSRGSMNTEAFF
TRBJ2-2 | NA | 13 | TRBV10-3 | NA | TGTGCCATCAGTGTCGAGGAGGCCGGGGAGCTGTTTTTT | CAISVEEAGELFF
TRBJ2-2 | NA | 16 | TRBV18 | TRBD1 | TGTGCCAGCTCACCACCGTACAGGGGGCTTCCCGGGGAGCTGTTTTTT | CASSPPYRGLPGELFF
TRBJ2-7 | many | 14 | TRBV20-1 | TRBD1 | TGCAGTGCTCATTCAGGGACAGGGTCCTACGAGCAGTACTTC | CSAHSGTGSYEQYF
TRBJ1-1 | many | 14 | TRBV18 | NA | TGTGCCAGCAGTCCCCCGGGACAGAACACTGAAGCTTTCTTT | CASSPPGQNTEAFF
TRBJ1-5 | many | 12 | TRBV28 | NA | TGTGCCAGCAGTTGGGGGGATCAGCCCCAGCATTTT | CASSWGDQPQHF
TRBJ2-7 | NA | 13 | TRBV2 | TRBD1 | TGTGCCACCGGGACAGATAGAACCTACGAGCAGTACTTC | CATGTDRTYEQYF
TRBJ2-2 | many | 14 | TRBV7-2 | NA | TGTGCCAGCCGGACGGTGGCTAACACCGGGGAGCTGTTTTTT | CASRTVANTGELFF
TRBJ2-7 | many | 16 | TRBV6-1 | NA | TGTGCCAGCAGTGAAGTGGGAGGACAGCAACTCTACGAGCAGTACTTC | CASSEVGGQQLYEQYF
TRBJ2-2 | many | 14 | TRBV19 | TRBD1 | TGTGCCAGTAGGACAGGGGGCGACACCGGGGAGCTGTTTTTT | CASRTGGDTGELFF
TRBJ1-2 | many | 13 | TRBV27 | NA | TGTGCCAGCAGTCCATTACAGAACTATGGCTACACCTTC | CASSPLQNYGYTF
TRBJ1-1 | many | 12 | TRBV20-1 | NA | TGCAGTGCTAGTTCAGGGACTACTGAAGCTTTCTTT | CSASSGTTEAFF
TRBJ1-6 | few | 16 | TRBV6-5 | TRBD1 | TGTGCCAGCGGTTACTCGACAGGGGGCCGTGGCTCACCCCTCCACTTT | CASGYSTGGRGSPLHF
TRBJ1-1 | many | 17 | TRBV20-1 | NA | TGCAGTGCTAGACACCCCGGCGGACAGACTCTGAACACTGAAGCTTTCTTT | CSARHPGGQTLNTEAFF
TRBJ2-1 | many | 12 | TRBV19 | NA | TGTGCCAGCGGTACAGGGCACAATGAGCAGTTCTTC | CASGTGHNEQFF
TRBJ1-1 | many | 16 | TRBV28 | TRBD1 | TGTGCCAGCAGTTTCCCCCGTCAGCCGGGACAGGGGGCTGCTTTCTTT | CASSFPRQPGQGAAFF
TRBJ2-7 | NA | 12 | TRBV30 | NA | TGTGCCTGGACCCTCGGCACCTACGAGCAGTACTTC | CAWTLGTYEQYF
TRBJ2-7 | few | 15 | TRBV7-9 | TRBD1 | TGTGCCAGCAGCTTCGGGGACAGGGGGTCGGACGAGCAGTACTTC | CASSFGDRGSDEQYF
TRBJ1-1 | many | 14 | TRBV19 | NA | TGTGCCAGTAGTATTGTGCGGATGAACACTGAAGCTTTCTTT | CASSIVRMNTEAFF
TRBJ2-7 | NA | 13 | TRBV6-1 | TRBD1 | TGTGCCACTTCTCCTACAGGGGGATACGAGCAGTACTTC | CATSPTGGYEQYF
TRBJ1-1 | many | 14 | TRBV14 | NA | TGTGCCAGCAGCCGGCAGGGGATGGGCACTGAAGCTTTCTTT | CASSRQGMGTEAFF
TRBJ1-1 | many | 14 | TRBV5-4 | NA | TGTGCCAGCAGCAGGGACCGGGGGCCTGTGGGAGCTTTCTTT | CASSRDRGPVGAFF
TRBJ1-2 | many | 13 | TRBV30 | TRBD1 | TGTGCCTGGGACAGGGAGAGGTACTATGGCTACACCTTC | CAWDRERYYGYTF
TRBJ1-5 | many | 16 | TRBV28 | TRBD1 | TGTGCCAGCGGAGTTCCGGGACAGTATAGCAATCAGCCCCAGCATTTT | CASGVPGQYSNQPQHF
TRBJ2-5 | NA | 14 | TRBV5-1 | TRBD2 | TGCGCCAGCAGCTTGGTAGCGGGAGAGGTGACCCAGTACTTC | CASSLVAGEVTQYF
TRBJ2-5 | NA | 15 | TRBV27 | NA | TGTGCCAGCAAACCATGGACTGAGCGACAAGAGACCCAGTACTTC | CASKPWTERQETQYF
TRBJ2-7 | few | 14 | TRBV3-1 | NA | TGTGCCAGCAGCCGAGAGACAGACTCCTACGAGCAGTACTTC | CASSRETDSYEQYF
TRBJ2-2 | NA | 15 | TRBV7-2 | TRBD1 | TGTGCCAGCAGCTTACTCAACAGGGGGGCCGGGGAGCTGTTTTTT | CASSLLNRGAGELFF
TRBJ2-7 | NA | 13 | TRBV7-2 | NA | TGTGCCAGCAGCTTAAGGGTTTTGTCGGAGCAGTACTTC | CASSLRVLSEQYF
TRBJ1-4 | few | 14 | TRBV11-3 | NA | TGTGCCAGCAGCAGGGGGGGTGAAGGAGAAAAACTGTTTTTT | CASSRGGEGEKLFF
TRBJ1-1 | many | 18 | TRBV6-2/TRBV6-3 | TRBD1 | TGTGCCAGCAGTTACTCGATCAGGGGGCATGTCATGAACACTGAAGCTTTCTTT | CASSYSIRGHVMNTEAFF
TRBJ2-7 | few | 14 | TRBV29-1 | TRBD1 | TGCAGCGCCCAGGGACAGGGGCCACCCTACGAGCAGTACTTC | CSAQGQGPPYEQYF
TRBJ2-2 | many | 14 | TRBV28 | NA | TGTGCCAGCAGTTTCGGGTCGTTCGGCGGGGAGCTGTTTTTT | CASSFGSFGGELFF
TRBJ1-5 | few | 15 | TRBV27 | TRBD1 | TGTGCCAGCAGTTTGTGGGCGACAGGGAATCAGCCCCAGCATTTT | CASSLWATGNQPQHF
TRBJ2-7 | many | 14 | TRBV29-1 | TRBD2 | TGCAGCGTTGTTTTGCCGGGAGGGCCCTACGAGCAGTACTTC | CSVVLPGGPYEQYF
TRBJ2-5 | many | 13 | TRBV14 | NA | TGTGCCAGCAGCCAACACGTCTGGGAGACCCAGTACTTC | CASSQHVWETQYF
TRBJ2-7 | NA | 15 | TRBV4-2 | NA | TGTGCCAGCAGCCAAGTCCCAGGGGCGGAGGACGAGCAGTACTTC | CASSQVPGAEDEQYF